The clone carrying this T cell receptor beta chain was seen more than once but under ten times. This sample stems from a study of regulatory T cells in long-lasting Graves disease. On the study more broadly: Graves' patients, diagnosed recently, had received antithyroid drugs under 3 months.

Libraries of TCR beta came from iRepertoire HTBI primers plus Arm-PCR of CDR3 regions. TCRdb reprocessed the multiplex PCR reads via MiXCR and lists one record per CDR3 protein. The table records a few hundred thousand distinct CDR3 sequences, less than 15% of them present only once. The germline CDR1 and CDR2 sequences are LNHDA and SQIVND (reference sequence). The V gene end was trimmed by 5 bases and the J gene end by 7 bases; junction bases not matched to a gene: 11. The CDR3 length is 16 residues. The time point: newly diagnosed GD, antithyroid drugs for less than 3 months. PBMC RNA served as the TCR library source. This same sample was also taken into another study, of T cells in Graves' hyperthyroidism and ophthalmopathy. According to that study: Blood also showed most of the thyroid clonotypes that were expanded above 0.001.

The chain joins TRBV19 to TRBJ2-7, with TRBD2 matching 13 bases. The input for sequencing was peripheral blood mononuclear cells (PBMCs), taken at new diagnosis, from a patient treated with antithyroid drugs. The clonotype was recovered from a man aged 25 to 45 with Graves disease. CDR3 sequence: CASSGGLAGEGNEQYF. In DNA, the CDR3 is TGTGCCAGTAGTGGAGGACTAGCGGGAGAGGGAAATGAGCAGTACTTC.